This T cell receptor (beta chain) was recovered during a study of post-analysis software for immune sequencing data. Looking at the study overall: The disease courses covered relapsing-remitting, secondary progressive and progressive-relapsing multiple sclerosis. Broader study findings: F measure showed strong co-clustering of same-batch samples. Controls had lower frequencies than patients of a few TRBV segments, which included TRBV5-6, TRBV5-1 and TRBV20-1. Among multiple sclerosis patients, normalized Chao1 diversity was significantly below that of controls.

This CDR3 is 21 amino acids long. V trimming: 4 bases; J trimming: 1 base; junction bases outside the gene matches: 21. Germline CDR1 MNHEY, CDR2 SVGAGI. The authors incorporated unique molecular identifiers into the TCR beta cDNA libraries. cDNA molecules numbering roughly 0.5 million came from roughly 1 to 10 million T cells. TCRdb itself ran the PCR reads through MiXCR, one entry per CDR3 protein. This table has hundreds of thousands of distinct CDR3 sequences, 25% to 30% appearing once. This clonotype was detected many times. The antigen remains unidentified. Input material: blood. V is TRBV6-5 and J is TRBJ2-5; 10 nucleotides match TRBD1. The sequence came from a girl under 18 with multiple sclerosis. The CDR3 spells CASSSPRRQKPGQGSQETQYF. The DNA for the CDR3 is TGTGCCAGCAGTTCTCCCCGACGTCAGAAACCGGGACAGGGGTCCCAAGAGACCCAGTACTTC.